Sequencing of this T cell receptor beta chain was carried out in a study of human T cells and chemical hapten exposure. Study details: Patients, mostly women, had alopecia areata, alopecia totalis or alopecia universalis.

TCRdb re-called the RACE reads through MiXCR, storing one row per CDR3 protein. The table lists approximately 70,000 distinct CDR3 sequences, more than 8% of them singletons. This clonotype was found many times. Regarding time point: patch test 1, 2 weeks after DPC sensitization. The treatment is: therapeutic diphenylcyclopropenone sensitization with weekly scalp DPC. The sample here was whole blood, taken in connection with sensitization to the hapten diphenylcyclopropenone (DPC). The sequence was obtained from a woman in her thirties or forties with alopecia areata. Some clones in this sample may be carry-over from other donors' samples.

CDR3 DNA: TGTGCCAGCAGTCTCCCGCCCAATGAGCAGTTCTTC. It specifies CASSLPPNEQFF. This chain connects TRBV12-3 or TRBV12-4 to TRBJ2-1; D call uncertain. V was clipped by 5 bases and J by 6 bases, with 8 bases between them. CDR3 size: 12 residues.